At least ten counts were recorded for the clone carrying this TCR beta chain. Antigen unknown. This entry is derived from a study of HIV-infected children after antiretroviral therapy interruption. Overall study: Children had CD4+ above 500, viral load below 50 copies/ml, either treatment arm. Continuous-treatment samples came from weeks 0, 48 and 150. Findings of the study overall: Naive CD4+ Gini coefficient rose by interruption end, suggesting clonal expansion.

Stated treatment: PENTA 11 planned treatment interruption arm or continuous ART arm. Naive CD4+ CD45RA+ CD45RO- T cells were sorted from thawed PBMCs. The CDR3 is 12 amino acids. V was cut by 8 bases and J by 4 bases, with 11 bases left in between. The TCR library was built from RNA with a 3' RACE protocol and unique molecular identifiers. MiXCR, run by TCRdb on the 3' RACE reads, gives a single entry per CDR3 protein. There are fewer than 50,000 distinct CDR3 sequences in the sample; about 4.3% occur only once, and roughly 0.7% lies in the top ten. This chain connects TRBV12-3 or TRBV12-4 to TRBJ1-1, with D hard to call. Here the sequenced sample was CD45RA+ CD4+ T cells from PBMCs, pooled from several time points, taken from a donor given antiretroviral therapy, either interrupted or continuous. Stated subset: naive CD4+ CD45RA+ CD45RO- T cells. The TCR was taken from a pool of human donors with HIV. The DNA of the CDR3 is TGTGCCAGCGCGGGGTTTGGCACTGAAGCTTTCTTT. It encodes CASAGFGTEAFF.